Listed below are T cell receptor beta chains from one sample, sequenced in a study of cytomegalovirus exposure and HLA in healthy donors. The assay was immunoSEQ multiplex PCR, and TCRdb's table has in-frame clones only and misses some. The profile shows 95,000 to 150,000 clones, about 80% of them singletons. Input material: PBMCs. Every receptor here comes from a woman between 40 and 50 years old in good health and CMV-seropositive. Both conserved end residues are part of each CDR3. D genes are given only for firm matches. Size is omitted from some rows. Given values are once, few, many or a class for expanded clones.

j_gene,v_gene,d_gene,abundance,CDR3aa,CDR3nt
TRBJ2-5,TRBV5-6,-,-,CASSLAGSGPQETQYF,TGTGCCAGCAGCTTGGCAGGTTCAGGTCCTCAAGAGACCCAGTACTTC
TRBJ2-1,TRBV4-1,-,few,CASSQGRASEEFF,TGCGCCAGCAGCCAAGGGAGGGCCTCGGAGGAGTTCTTC
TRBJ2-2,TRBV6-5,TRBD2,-,CASSYELAGNTGELFF,TGTGCCAGCAGTTACGAACTAGCGGGGAACACCGGGGAGCTGTTTTTT
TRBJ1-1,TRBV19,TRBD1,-,CASSGQGRNTEAFF,TGTGCCAGCTCCGGACAGGGCCGGAACACTGAAGCTTTCTTT
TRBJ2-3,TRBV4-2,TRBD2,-,CASSQGGTSGGGTDTQYF,TGTGCCAGCAGCCAGGGTGGGACTAGCGGGGGGGGAACAGATACGCAGTATTTT
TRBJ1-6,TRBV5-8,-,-,CASSRRDNYNSPLHF,TGTGCCAGCTCCCGCCGGGACAATTATAATTCACCCCTCCACTTT
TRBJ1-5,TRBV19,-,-,CASSIAGLGQPQHF,TGTGCCAGTAGTATAGCAGGGCTTGGTCAGCCCCAGCATTTT
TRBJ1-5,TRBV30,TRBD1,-,CAWSHRGDQPQHF,TGTGCCTGGAGCCACAGGGGGGATCAGCCCCAGCATTTT
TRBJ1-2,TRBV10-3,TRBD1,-,CAIKEGAPNYGYTF,TGTGCCATCAAGGAGGGGGCCCCTAACTATGGCTACACCTTC
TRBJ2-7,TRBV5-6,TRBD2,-,CASSSIAGLLYEQYF,TGTGCCAGCAGCTCCATAGCGGGACTGCTCTACGAGCAGTACTTC
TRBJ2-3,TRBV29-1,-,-,CSVEEGADTQYF,TGCAGCGTTGAAGAGGGAGCAGATACGCAGTATTTT
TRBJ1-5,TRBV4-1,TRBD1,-,CASSQSGQADQPQHF,TGCGCCAGCAGCCAATCGGGACAGGCTGATCAGCCCCAGCATTTT
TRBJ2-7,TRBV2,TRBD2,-,CASSESSGGHEQYF,TGTGCCAGCAGTGAATCCTCGGGGGGACACGAGCAGTACTTC
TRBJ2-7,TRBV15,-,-,CATSPGLGAREQYF,TGTGCCACCAGCCCCGGTTTGGGGGCCAGAGAGCAGTACTTC
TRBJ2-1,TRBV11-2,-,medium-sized,CASTHGEGLTYNEQFF,TGTGCCAGCACCCACGGAGAGGGATTGACCTACAATGAGCAGTTCTTC
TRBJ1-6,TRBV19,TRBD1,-,CASSQGQINSPLHF,TGTGCCAGTAGCCAGGGACAGATCAATTCACCCCTCCACTTT